The sample holds a few counts of the clone carrying this T cell receptor (beta chain). What it recognizes is unknown. This sample was included in a study of T-cell memory formation after mild COVID-19. Overall study findings and caveats: While clones contracting from day 15 to 85 were balanced between CD4 and CD8, later expanders leaned CD4+.

Using constant-segment primers, 5'RACE produced TCR alpha and TCR beta cDNA libraries carrying sample barcodes and UMIs. TCRdb used MiXCR to reprocess the 5' RACE reads, holding one entry per CDR3 protein. The sample holds about 140,000 distinct CDR3 sequences; 13% to 15% are singletons and the top ten take about 29%. Germline values: CDR1 SEHNR, CDR2 FQNEAQ (reference sequence). Between the trimmed V and J ends, which lost 2 bases and 6 bases, there was a span of 14 bases. This CDR3 is 15 amino acids long. The sequenced material came from PBMCs or a T cell subset sorted from them (not recorded which). The rearrangement links TRBV7-9 to TRBJ2-1; D possibly corresponds to TRBD2 (5 bases). The clonotype was recovered from an adult woman who had mild COVID-19 (a few samples of this study predate the infection). Cell type and time point are not known. The CDR3 spells CASSLLEAVVNEQFF. In DNA, the CDR3 is TGTGCCAGCAGCTTATTGGAGGCGGTGGTCAATGAGCAGTTCTTC.